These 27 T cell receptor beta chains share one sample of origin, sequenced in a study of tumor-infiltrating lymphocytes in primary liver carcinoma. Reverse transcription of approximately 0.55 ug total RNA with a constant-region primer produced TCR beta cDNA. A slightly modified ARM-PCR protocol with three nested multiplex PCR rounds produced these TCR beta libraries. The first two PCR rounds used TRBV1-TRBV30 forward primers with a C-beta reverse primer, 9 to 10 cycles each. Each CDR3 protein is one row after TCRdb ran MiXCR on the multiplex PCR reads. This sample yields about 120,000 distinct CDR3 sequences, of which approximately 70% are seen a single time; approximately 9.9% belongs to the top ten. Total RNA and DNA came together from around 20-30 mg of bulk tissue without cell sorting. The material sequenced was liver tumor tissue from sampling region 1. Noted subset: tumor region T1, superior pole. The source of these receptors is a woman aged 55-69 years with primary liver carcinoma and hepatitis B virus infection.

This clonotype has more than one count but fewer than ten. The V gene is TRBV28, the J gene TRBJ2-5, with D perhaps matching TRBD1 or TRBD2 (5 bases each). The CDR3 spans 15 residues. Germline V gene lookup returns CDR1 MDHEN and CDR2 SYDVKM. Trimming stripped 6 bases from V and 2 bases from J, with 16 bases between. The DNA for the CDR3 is TGTGCCAGCAGACCGACGGGGCTGCTGCAAGAGACCCAGTACTTC. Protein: CASRPTGLLQETQYF.

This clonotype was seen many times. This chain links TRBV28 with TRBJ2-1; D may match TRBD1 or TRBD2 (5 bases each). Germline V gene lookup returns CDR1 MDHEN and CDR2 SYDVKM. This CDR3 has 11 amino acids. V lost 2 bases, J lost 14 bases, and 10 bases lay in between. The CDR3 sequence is CASSLEGPEFF. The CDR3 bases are TGTGCCAGCAGTTTAGAGGGGCCGGAGTTCTTC.

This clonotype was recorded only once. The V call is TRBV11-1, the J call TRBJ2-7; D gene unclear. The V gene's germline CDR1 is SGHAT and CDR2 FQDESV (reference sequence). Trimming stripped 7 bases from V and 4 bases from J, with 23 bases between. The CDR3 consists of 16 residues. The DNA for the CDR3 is TGTGCCAGCAACTTCAGGCCCACAGTGGCCCTTTACGAGCAGTACTTC. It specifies CASNFRPTVALYEQYF.

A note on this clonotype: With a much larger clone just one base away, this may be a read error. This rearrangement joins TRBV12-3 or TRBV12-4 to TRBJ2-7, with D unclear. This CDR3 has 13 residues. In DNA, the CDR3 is TGTCCCAGCAGTTTTTTCCGAACCTACGAGCAGTACTTC. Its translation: CPSSFFRTYEQYF.

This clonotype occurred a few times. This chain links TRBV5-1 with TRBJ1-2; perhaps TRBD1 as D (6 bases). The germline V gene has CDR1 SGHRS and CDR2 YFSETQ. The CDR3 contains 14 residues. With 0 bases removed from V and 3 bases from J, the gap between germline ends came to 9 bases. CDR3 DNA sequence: TGCGCCAGCAGCTTGGAACCAGGGGACTATGGCTACACCTTC. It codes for CASSLEPGDYGYTF.

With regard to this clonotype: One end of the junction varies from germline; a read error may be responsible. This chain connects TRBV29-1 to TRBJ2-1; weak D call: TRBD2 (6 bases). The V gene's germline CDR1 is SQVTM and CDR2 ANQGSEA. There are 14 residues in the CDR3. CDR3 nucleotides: TGCAGCGTTGAAGGGACTAACGGGCACAATGAGCAGTCCTTC. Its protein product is CSVEGTNGHNEQSF.

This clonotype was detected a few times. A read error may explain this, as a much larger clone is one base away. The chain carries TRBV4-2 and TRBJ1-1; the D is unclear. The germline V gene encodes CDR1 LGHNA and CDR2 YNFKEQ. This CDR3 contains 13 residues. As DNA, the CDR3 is TGTGCCAGCAGCCAAGATACGAACACTGAAGCTCTCTTT. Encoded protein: CASSQDTNTEALF.

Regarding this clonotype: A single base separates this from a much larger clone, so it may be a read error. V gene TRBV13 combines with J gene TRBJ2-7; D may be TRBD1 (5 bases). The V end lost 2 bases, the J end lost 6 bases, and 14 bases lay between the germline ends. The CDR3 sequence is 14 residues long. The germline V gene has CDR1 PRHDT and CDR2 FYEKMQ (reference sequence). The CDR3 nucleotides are TGTGCCAGCAGCTTAAATTCGGCAGGGATCGAGCAGTACTTC. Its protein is CASSLNSAGIEQYF.

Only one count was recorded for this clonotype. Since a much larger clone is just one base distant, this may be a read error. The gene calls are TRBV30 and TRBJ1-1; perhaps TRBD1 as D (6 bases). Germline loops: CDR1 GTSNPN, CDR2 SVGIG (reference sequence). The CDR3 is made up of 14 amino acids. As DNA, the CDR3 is TGTGCCTGGGGTGTAGGAGGGGGTAACACTGAAGCTTTCTTT. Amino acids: CAWGVGGGNTEAFF.

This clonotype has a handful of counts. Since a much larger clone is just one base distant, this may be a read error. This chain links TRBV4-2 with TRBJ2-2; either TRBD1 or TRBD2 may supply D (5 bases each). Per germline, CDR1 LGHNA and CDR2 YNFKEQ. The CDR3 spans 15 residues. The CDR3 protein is CASSQGGANTGDLFF. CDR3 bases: TGTGCCAGCAGCCAGGGCGGCGCGAACACCGGGGACCTGTTTTTT.

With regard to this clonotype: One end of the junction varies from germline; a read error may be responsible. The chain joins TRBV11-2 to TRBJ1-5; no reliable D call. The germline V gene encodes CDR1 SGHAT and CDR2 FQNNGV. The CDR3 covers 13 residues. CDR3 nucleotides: TGTACCAGCCGCTTAGGAGGTTATCAGCCCCAGCATTTT. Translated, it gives CTSRLGGYQPQHF.

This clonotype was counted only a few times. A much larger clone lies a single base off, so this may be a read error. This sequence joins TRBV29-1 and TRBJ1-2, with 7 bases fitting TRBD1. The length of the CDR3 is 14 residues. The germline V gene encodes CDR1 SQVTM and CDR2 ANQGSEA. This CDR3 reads CSVDGQGGWYDYTF. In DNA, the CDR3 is TGCAGCGTTGACGGCCAGGGGGGATGGTATGACTACACCTTC. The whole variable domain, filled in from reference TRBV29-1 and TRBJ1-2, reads SAVISQKPSRDICQRGTSLTIQCQVDSQVTMMFWYRQQPGQSLTLIATANQGSEATYESGFVIDKFPISRPNLTFSTLTVSNMSPEDSSIYLCSVDGQGGWYDYTFGSGTRLTVV.

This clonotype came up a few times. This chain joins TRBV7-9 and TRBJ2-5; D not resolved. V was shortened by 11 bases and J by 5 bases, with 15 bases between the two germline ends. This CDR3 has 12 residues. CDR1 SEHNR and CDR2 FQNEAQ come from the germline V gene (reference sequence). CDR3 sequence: CAVGPTQETQYF. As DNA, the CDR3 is TGTGCCGTTGGACCCACCCAGGAGACCCAGTACTTC.

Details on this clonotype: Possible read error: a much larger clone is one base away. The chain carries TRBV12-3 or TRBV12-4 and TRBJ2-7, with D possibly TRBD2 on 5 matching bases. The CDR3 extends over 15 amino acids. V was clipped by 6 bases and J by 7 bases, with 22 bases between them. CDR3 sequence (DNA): TGTGCCAGCAGCCCACGGGGATCCATTTCCCAAGAGCAGTACTTC. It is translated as CASSPRGSISQEQYF.

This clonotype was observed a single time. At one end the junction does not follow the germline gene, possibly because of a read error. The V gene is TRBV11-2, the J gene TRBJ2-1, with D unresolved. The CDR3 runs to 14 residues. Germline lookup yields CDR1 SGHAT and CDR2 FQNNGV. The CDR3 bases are TGTGCCATCAGCCAGAGGAACGTCCGCAATGAGCAGATCTTC. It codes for CAISQRNVRNEQIF.

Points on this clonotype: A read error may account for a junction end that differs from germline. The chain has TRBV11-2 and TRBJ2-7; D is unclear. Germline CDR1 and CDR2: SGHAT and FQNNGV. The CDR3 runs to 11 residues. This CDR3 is CASSSPYEQYF. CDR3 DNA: TGTGCCAGCAGCTCCCCCTACGAGCAGTACTTT.

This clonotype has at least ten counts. DNA for the CDR3: TGTGCCAGCAGCTTGGACAGTAAATCCACAGATACGCAGTATTTT. It yields the protein CASSLDSKSTDTQYF. The V call is TRBV5-4, the J call TRBJ2-3; D is uncertain. This CDR3 is 15 amino acids long. Deletions cut 0 bases from V and 2 bases from J, with 10 bases between. From germline, CDR1 is SGHNT and CDR2 YYREEE (reference sequence).

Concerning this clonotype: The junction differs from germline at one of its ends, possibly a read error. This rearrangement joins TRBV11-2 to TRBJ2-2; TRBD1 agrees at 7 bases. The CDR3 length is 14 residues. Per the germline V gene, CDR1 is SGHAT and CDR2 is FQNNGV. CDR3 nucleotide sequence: TGTGCCAGCATCACAGGGGAGTATTCCGGGGAGCTGTATTTT. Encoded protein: CASITGEYSGELYF.

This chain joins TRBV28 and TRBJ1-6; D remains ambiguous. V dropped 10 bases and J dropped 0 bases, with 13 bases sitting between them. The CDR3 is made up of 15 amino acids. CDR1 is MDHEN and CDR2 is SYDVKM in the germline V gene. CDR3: CANTVQSSYNSPLHF. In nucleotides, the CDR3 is TGTGCCAACACCGTACAGAGCTCCTATAATTCACCCCTCCACTTT. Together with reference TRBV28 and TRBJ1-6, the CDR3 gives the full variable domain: DVKVTQSSRYLVKRTGEKVFLECVQDMDHENMFWYRQDPGLGLRLIYFSYDVKMKEKGDIPEGYSVSREKKERFSLILESASTNQTSMYLCANTVQSSYNSPLHFGNGTRLTVT.

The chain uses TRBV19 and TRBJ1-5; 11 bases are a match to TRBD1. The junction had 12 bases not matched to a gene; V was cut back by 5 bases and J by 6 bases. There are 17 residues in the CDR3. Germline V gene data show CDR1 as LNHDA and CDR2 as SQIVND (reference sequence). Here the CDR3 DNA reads TGTGCCAGTAGTCCCCTTCCCGGACAGGGGGCGTCTCAGCCCCAGCATTTT. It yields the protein CASSPLPGQGASQPQHF.

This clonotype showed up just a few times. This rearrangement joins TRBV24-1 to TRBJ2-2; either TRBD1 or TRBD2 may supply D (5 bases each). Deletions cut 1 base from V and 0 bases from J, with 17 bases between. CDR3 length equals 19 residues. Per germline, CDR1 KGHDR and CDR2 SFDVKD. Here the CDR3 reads CATSDFAVGRVANTGELFF. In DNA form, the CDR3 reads TGTGCCACCAGTGATTTCGCGGTGGGACGCGTAGCGAACACCGGGGAGCTGTTTTTT.

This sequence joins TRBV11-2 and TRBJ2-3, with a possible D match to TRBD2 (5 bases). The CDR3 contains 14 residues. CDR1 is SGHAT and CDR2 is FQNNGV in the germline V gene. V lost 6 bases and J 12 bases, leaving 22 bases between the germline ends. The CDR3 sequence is CASRLKVMGRCQYF. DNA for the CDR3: TGTGCCAGCAGATTAAAAGTTATGGGGAGATGTCAGTATTTT.

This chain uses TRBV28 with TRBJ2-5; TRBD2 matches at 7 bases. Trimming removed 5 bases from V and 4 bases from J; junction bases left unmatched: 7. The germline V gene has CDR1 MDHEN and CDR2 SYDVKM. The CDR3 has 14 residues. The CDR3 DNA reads TGTGCCAGCAGTCGGCGGGAGAGGAGAGAGACCCAGTACTTC. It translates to CASSRRERRETQYF.

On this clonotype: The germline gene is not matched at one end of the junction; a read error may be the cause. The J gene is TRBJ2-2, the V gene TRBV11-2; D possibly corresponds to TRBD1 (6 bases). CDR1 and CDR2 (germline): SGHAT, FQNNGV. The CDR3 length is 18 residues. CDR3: CVSSPGGHGTANTGELFF. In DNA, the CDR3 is TGTGTCAGCAGCCCTGGGGGACATGGGACCGCAAACACCGGGGAGCTGTTTTTT.

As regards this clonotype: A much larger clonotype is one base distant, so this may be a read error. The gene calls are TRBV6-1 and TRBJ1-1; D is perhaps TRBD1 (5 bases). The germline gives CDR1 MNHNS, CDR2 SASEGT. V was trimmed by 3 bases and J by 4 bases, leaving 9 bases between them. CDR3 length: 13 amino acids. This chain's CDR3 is CASSDWGGTEAFF. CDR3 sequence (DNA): TGTGCCAGCAGTGATTGGGGGGGCACTGAAGCTTTCTTT.

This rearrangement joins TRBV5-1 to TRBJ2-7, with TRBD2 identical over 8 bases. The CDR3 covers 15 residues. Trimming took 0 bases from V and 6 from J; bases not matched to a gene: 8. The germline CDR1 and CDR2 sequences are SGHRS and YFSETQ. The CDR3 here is CASSLGASGPGEQYF. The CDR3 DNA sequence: TGCGCCAGCAGCTTGGGGGCTAGCGGGCCTGGCGAGCAGTACTTC. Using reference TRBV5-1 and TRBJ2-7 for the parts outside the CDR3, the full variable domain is KAGVTQTPRYLIKTRGQQVTLSCSPISGHRSVSWYQQTPGQGLQFLFEYFSETQRNKGNFPGRFSGRQFSNSRSEMNVSTLELGDSALYLCASSLGASGPGEQYFGPGTRLTVT.

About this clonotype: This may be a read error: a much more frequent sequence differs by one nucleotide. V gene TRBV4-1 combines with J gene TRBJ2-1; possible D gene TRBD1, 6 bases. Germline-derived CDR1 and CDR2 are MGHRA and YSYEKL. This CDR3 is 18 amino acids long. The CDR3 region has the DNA TGCGCCGGCAGCCAAGTTGGCTTCGGGGCAGGGGTCTACAATGAGCAGTTCTTC. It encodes CAGSQVGFGAGVYNEQFF.